Listed below are T cell receptor beta chains from one sample, sequenced in a study of CD8 T cells in Susac syndrome. TCRdb processed the immunoSEQ multiplex PCR reads anew with MiXCR; each CDR3 protein has one entry. Here the sample spans some 200,000 distinct CDR3 sequences, roughly 96% being singletons. Specimen: CD4+ T cells from PBMCs. These receptors all stem from a human donor with multiple sclerosis. Each CDR3 is given with its conserved first and last residue. The order of the fields is V gene, J gene, clone size, CDR3 protein. Clone size, where shown, is once, few, many, or a class for clones that have expanded.

>TRBV12-3/TRBV12-4|TRBJ2-7|-
CASSPPDPKPYEQYF
>TRBV11-2|TRBJ1-2|-
CASSLDNYRGANYGYTF
>TRBV29-1|TRBJ1-1|-
CSVSLLPGGSDMNTEAFF
>TRBV12-3/TRBV12-4|TRBJ2-7|-
CASNLPGGGSYEQYF
>TRBV24-1|TRBJ2-7|-
CATRRGASPEQYF
>TRBV29-1|TRBJ1-5|-
CSVEESPNQPQHF
>TRBV6-2/TRBV6-3|TRBJ2-1|-
CASNPGLAYNEQFF
>TRBV12-3/TRBV12-4|TRBJ2-3|-
CASSPGKADTQYF
>TRBV29-1|TRBJ2-3|few
CSGVVAGDTQYF
>TRBV29-1|TRBJ2-1|-
CSVEGFSGSYNEQFF
>TRBV20-1|TRBJ2-5|-
CSARGKQGETQYF
>TRBV3-1|TRBJ1-2|-
CASSLGTALGYTF
>TRBV29-1|TRBJ2-2|-
CSVKETNTGELFF
>TRBV29-1|TRBJ2-6|-
CSIRDRGSGANVLTF
>TRBV20-1|TRBJ2-7|-
CSASSGGGSSYEQYF
>TRBV29-1|TRBJ2-1|-
CSVEFTSGRGGNEQFF
>TRBV30|TRBJ2-5|-
CAWSAAIWTQYF
>TRBV5-6|TRBJ1-1|-
CASSPNGQGPEAFF
>TRBV29-1|TRBJ1-2|-
CSVDQENYGYTF
>TRBV18|TRBJ1-4|-
CASSPEQREKLFF
>TRBV3-1|TRBJ1-6|once
CASSQGTATNSPLHF
>TRBV3-1|TRBJ2-3|-
CASRTSGGFVDTQYF
>TRBV7-9|TRBJ2-2|-
CASSPKGLAWGELFF
>TRBV29-1|TRBJ2-5|-
CSVVGSGETPRAQYF
>TRBV19|TRBJ1-2|-
CASSTGAGYGYTF
>TRBV12-3/TRBV12-4|TRBJ2-5|-
CASSPLAGPRETQYF
>TRBV30|TRBJ1-1|-
CARREVTEAFF
>TRBV5-1|TRBJ2-7|-
CASSLNPGQGYEQYF
>TRBV9|TRBJ2-1|-
CASSVSVISYNEQFF
>TRBV6-1|TRBJ2-5|-
CASSEAWTQYF
>TRBV15|TRBJ2-3|-
CATSRTGTGVSDTQYF
>TRBV20-1|TRBJ2-5|once
CSAKRAQETQYF